The 14 T cell receptor beta chains below all came from one sample that was sequenced in a study of PD-1 blockade in classical Hodgkin lymphoma. Sequencing was performed with immunoSEQ multiplex PCR; in TCRdb, only in-frame clones are kept and a portion is missing. The sample carries over 60,000 clones, more than 80% recorded once. Documented time point: cycle 4 day 1 (C4D1), after less than seven weeks of nivolumab. Brentuximab vedotin exposure varied, and every patient relapsed after autologous stem cell transplantation. Sequencing was performed on peripheral blood mononuclear cells (PBMCs), taken before the fourth cycle of nivolumab. These receptors were obtained from a human donor with classical Hodgkin lymphoma.

The chain employs TRBV14 and TRBJ2-4; D gene uncertain. CDR1 is SGHDN and CDR2 is FVKESK in the germline V gene. The V end was cut by 1 base, the J end by 1 base, with 14 bases between. CDR3 length equals 17 residues. CDR3 protein: CASSQVFATDAKNIQYF. The DNA for the CDR3 is TGTGCCAGCAGCCAAGTCTTCGCAACGGATGCCAAAAACATTCAGTACTTC.

This clone has a single count. This rearrangement joins TRBV27 to TRBJ1-2, with unresolved D. The CDR3 covers 14 residues. V gave up 3 bases and J gave up 2 bases, with 10 bases separating them. From germline, CDR1 is MNHEY and CDR2 SMNVEV (reference sequence). This chain's CDR3 is CASSFRQENYGYTF. The CDR3 DNA reads TGTGCCAGCAGTTTTCGGCAGGAAAACTATGGCTACACCTTC.

The V gene is TRBV4-1, the J gene TRBJ2-2; D is ambiguous. CDR3 length equals 16 residues. Germline V lookup: CDR1 MGHRA, CDR2 YSYEKL. The V end lost 0 bases, the J end lost 7 bases, and 15 bases lay between the germline ends. The CDR3 loop reads CASSQERSRVSGELFF. Here the CDR3 DNA reads TGCGCCAGCAGCCAAGAGAGGAGTCGAGTGAGCGGGGAGCTGTTTTTT.

The chain joins TRBV9 to TRBJ2-1; 9 bases match TRBD1. Germline V gene lookup returns CDR1 SGDLS and CDR2 YYNGEE. With V trimmed by 0 bases and J by 4 bases, 5 bases remained unmatched. This CDR3 has 16 residues. CDR3 nucleotide sequence: TGTGCCAGCAGCGTAGAAGGGACAGGGACATACAATGAGCAGTTCTTC. It yields the protein CASSVEGTGTYNEQFF.

The chain combines TRBV19 with TRBJ1-2; the D gene is possibly TRBD1 (6 bases). From germline, CDR1 is LNHDA and CDR2 SQIVND (reference sequence). The V gene lost 7 bases and the J gene lost 3 bases, with 12 bases spanning the gap. The CDR3 contains 13 residues. CDR3 sequence reads: CASNGGVDYGYTF. The CDR3, as DNA: TGTGCCAGTAACGGGGGCGTTGACTATGGCTACACCTTC.

The J gene is TRBJ2-1, the V gene TRBV10-3; D uncertain. The germline gives CDR1 ENHRY, CDR2 SYGVKD. Trimming shortened V by 10 bases and J by 0 bases, and 10 bases separated the two germline ends. CDR3 size: 13 residues. CDR3 DNA sequence: TGTGCCACCGGTCTCGACTCCTACAATGAGCAGTTCTTC. Translating gives CATGLDSYNEQFF.

The V gene is TRBV6-5, the J gene TRBJ2-1; maybe TRBD2 (7 bases). V dropped 7 bases and J dropped 4 bases, with 17 bases sitting between them. The CDR3 covers 15 residues. In germline, CDR1 is MNHEY, CDR2 SVGAGI. CDR3 coding DNA: TGTGCCAGCAAGGCGGGGGCAGGGGCTTACAATGAGCAGTTCTTC. As protein: CASKAGAGAYNEQFF.

This clone appeared a single time. The chain joins TRBV30 to TRBJ2-6; D gene ambiguous. CDR1 GTSNPN and CDR2 SVGIG come from the germline V gene (reference sequence). The V end lost 4 bases, the J end lost 0 bases, and 4 bases lay between the germline ends. The CDR3 consists of 13 residues. The CDR3 DNA reads as TGTGCCTGGAAATTCTCTGGGGCCAACGTCCTGACTTTC. It translates to CAWKFSGANVLTF.

The V call is TRBV11-2, the J call TRBJ1-4; a possible D gene is TRBD1 (6 bases). The ends were cut back, 5 bases at V and 6 bases at J, with 16 bases in the middle. This CDR3 is built from 15 residues. In germline, CDR1 is SGHAT, CDR2 FQNNGV. In DNA, the CDR3 is TGTGCCAGCAGCCCACGGGGGCAGCTCTATGAAAAACTGTTTTTT. Amino acid sequence: CASSPRGQLYEKLFF.

The chain uses TRBV30 and TRBJ1-5, with TRBD1 as a possible D gene (5 bases). The CDR3 is made up of 14 amino acids. V lost 2 bases and J 4 bases, leaving 12 bases between the germline ends. From germline, CDR1 is GTSNPN and CDR2 SVGIG (reference sequence). The CDR3 coding sequence is TGTGCCTGGAGTCGCTCAGGGTTGAATCAGCCCCAGCATTTT. It yields the protein CAWSRSGLNQPQHF.

The CDR3 sequence is CASSILGTRQETQYF. In DNA form, the CDR3 reads TGTGCCAGTAGTATTTTAGGGACGCGCCAAGAGACCCAGTACTTC. This chain uses TRBV19 with TRBJ2-5; D possibly matches TRBD1 or TRBD2 (5 bases each). CDR1 is LNHDA and CDR2 is SQIVND in the germline V gene (reference sequence). This CDR3 has 15 amino acids. V was shortened by 3 bases and J by 1 base, with 12 bases between the two germline ends.

The chain recombines TRBV5-1 with TRBJ1-2, with 10 bases fitting TRBD1. This CDR3 comprises 14 residues. Germline CDR1 reads SGHRS; CDR2 reads YFSETQ. The ends lost 0 bases at V and 12 bases at J; junction bases unmatched: 8. The CDR3 DNA reads TGCGCCAGCAGCTTGGTGCCGGGACAGGGGAGTAACACCTTC. As protein: CASSLVPGQGSNTF.

The rearrangement uses TRBV18 and TRBJ2-1, with 8 bases that match TRBD2. The CDR3 length is 17 residues. J was trimmed by 8 bases and V by 0 bases; bases with no gene match: 12. Germline V gene data show CDR1 as KGHSH and CDR2 as LQKENI. The CDR3 nucleotides are TGTGCCAGCTCACCACCGTGGCTAGCGGGTAGTATAGATGAGCAGTTCTTC. Translated, it gives CASSPPWLAGSIDEQFF.

The chain joins TRBV11-2 to TRBJ1-2; the D is unclear. CDR3 length: 11 residues. Per the germline V gene, CDR1 is SGHAT and CDR2 is FQNNGV. V lost 3 bases and J 8 bases, leaving 7 bases between the germline ends. The CDR3 DNA reads TGTGCCAGCAGCTTTGTGGGGGGCTACACCTTC. This sequence encodes CASSFVGGYTF.